The table lists the clone carrying this T cell receptor beta chain with a few counts. Its specificity is not known. MiXCR, applied by TCRdb to the reads, yields one record per CDR3 protein. Here the sample spans nearly 450,000 distinct CDR3 sequences, about a third being singletons. The data were taken from a study of T cell repertoires in cytomegalovirus infection. The overall study: Public TCR beta signatures were indicative of both CMV infection and a matching HLA type.

The CDR3 is made up of 14 amino acids. Between the trimmed V and J ends, which lost 7 bases and 0 bases, there was a span of 10 bases. Germline V CDR1 and CDR2: SGHAT, FQNNGV. Study conclusions and caveats: Across the ex vivo response, the dominant clonotypes were HLA-C-restricted CMV-specific TCR beta clonotypes. CMV carriers with the relevant HLA were identified by cumulative public TCR beta family frequency.

Sequenced: PBMCs. The source is a human donor in good health (CMV status not recorded). Some clones in this sample may be carry-over from other donors' samples. The V call is TRBV11-2, the J call TRBJ1-3; TRBD1 is a possible D gene (5 bases). The CDR3 reads CASTGGTSGNTIYF. Written as DNA, the CDR3 is TGTGCCAGCACAGGAGGGACCTCTGGAAACACCATATATTTT. Together with reference TRBV11-2 and TRBJ1-3, the CDR3 gives the full variable domain: EAGVAQSPRYKIIEKRQSVAFWCNPISGHATLYWYQQILGQGPKLLIQFQNNGVVDDSQLPKDRFSAERLKGVDSTLKIQPAKLEDSAVYLCASTGGTSGNTIYFGEGSWLTVV.